A selection of T cell receptor beta chains follows, all from one sample in a study of T cells in localized non-small cell lung cancer. Using immunoSEQ multiplex PCR, the repertoire was profiled, and TCRdb retains in-frame clones only, with some absent. Here the sample spans under 95,000 clones, 75% to 85% being singletons. The sequencing used peripheral blood, collected before any cancer treatment. Receptor source: a female donor of 60 years or more with stage I lung adenocarcinoma. Each CDR3 is given with its conserved first and last residue. D genes are given only for firm matches. Size is stated for part of the rows, as once, few or many counts, or as a class when the clone is expanded.

v_gene	abundance	d_gene	j_gene	CDR3nt	CDR3aa
TRBV18	NA	NA	TRBJ1-2	TGTGCCAGCTCACCAGAGGGCAACTATGGCTACACCTTC	CASSPEGNYGYTF
TRBV7-9	NA	TRBD2	TRBJ2-7	TGTGCCAGCACGGGGGGCTACGAGCAGTACTTC	CASTGGYEQYF
TRBV29-1	NA	TRBD1	TRBJ2-1	TGCAGCGTTGATCCAGGGACAGGGTACTACAATGAGCAGTTCTTC	CSVDPGTGYYNEQFF
TRBV5-1	few	TRBD1	TRBJ1-3	TGCGCCAGCAGCGAAAGACAGGGGGCATCTGGAAACACCATATATTTT	CASSERQGASGNTIYF
TRBV12-5	once	NA	TRBJ2-5	TGTGCTAGTGGTTCCTCCCTGTCGGTGGAGACCCAGTACTTC	CASGSSLSVETQYF
TRBV19	once	NA	TRBJ1-2	TGTGCCAGTAACCTTGGGGGTGGGCGGAACGGCTACACCTTC	CASNLGGGRNGYTF
TRBV4-3	NA	NA	TRBJ1-2	TGCGCCAGCAGCCAAGTATCGTGGGTTAACTATGGCTACACCTTC	CASSQVSWVNYGYTF
TRBV28	NA	NA	TRBJ2-7	TGTGCCAGCAGTGACACAGGGTTAGGTCAGTACTTC	CASSDTGLGQYF
TRBV7-8	once	TRBD2	TRBJ2-3	TGTGCCAGCAGTTACAGCGGGAGGGGCGGCACAGATACGCAGTATTTT	CASSYSGRGGTDTQYF
TRBV5-6	NA	NA	TRBJ2-5	TGTGCCAGCAGCTCGGTCGACTTGGAGACCCAGTACTTC	CASSSVDLETQYF
TRBV10-3	NA	NA	TRBJ2-3	TGTGCCACCGGGACGGGCACTAGCACAGATACGCAGTATTTT	CATGTGTSTDTQYF
TRBV7-2	NA	TRBD2	TRBJ2-7	TGTGCCAGCAGCTTTTTAGCGGGTCCCTCCTACGAGCAGTACTTC	CASSFLAGPSYEQYF
TRBV12-5	NA	NA	TRBJ1-5	TGTGCTAGTGGTTTGGTATTAGGCCTTCCTAGCTCTGATCAGCCCCAGCATTTT	CASGLVLGLPSSDQPQHF
TRBV30	NA	NA	TRBJ1-2	TGTGCCTGGAGTGGCCGGTGGGGGGCTGACTATGGCTACACCTTC	CAWSGRWGADYGYTF
TRBV11-2	NA	NA	TRBJ1-3	TGTGCCAGCAGCTTAGATGGGGGGGCTGGAAACACCATATATTTT	CASSLDGGAGNTIYF
TRBV6-5	NA	NA	TRBJ2-1	TGTGCCAGCAGTTACTCAGGACGGGCCTACAATGAGCAGTTCTTC	CASSYSGRAYNEQFF
TRBV4-1	many	NA	TRBJ1-5	TGCGCCAGCAGCCAAGCGAGCAATCAGCCCCAGCATTTT	CASSQASNQPQHF
TRBV5-1	few	TRBD2	TRBJ2-3	TGCGCCAGCAAACACGCGGGGGGCTCCACAGATACGCAGTATTTT	CASKHAGGSTDTQYF
TRBV7-2	NA	TRBD1	TRBJ2-7	TGTGCCAGCAGCCACCGACAGGGGGCCAACGAGCAGTACTTC	CASSHRQGANEQYF
TRBV7-2	NA	NA	TRBJ2-1	TGTGCCAGCAGCCCACTGCGGCAGGGCAACGAGCAGTTCTTC	CASSPLRQGNEQFF
TRBV7-2	NA	TRBD1	TRBJ1-4	TGTGCCAGCAGCTTGGACAGGGGCTTCAGTGAAAAACTGTTTTTT	CASSLDRGFSEKLFF
TRBV5-1	NA	NA	TRBJ2-3	TGCGCCAGCAGCGGCACGGGACTCCTCACAGATACGCAGTATTTT	CASSGTGLLTDTQYF
TRBV25-1	NA	TRBD1	TRBJ2-7	TGTGCCAGCAGTGCGACGACAGGGGTCCACGAGCAGTACTTC	CASSATTGVHEQYF
TRBV7-9	medium-sized	TRBD1	TRBJ1-2	TGTGCCACTGAGGGACAGGGCAACTATGGCTACACCTTC	CATEGQGNYGYTF
TRBV2	NA	NA	TRBJ2-1	TGTGCCAGCCCTCCCTGGGGTAATGAGCAGTTCTTC	CASPPWGNEQFF
TRBV2	NA	NA	TRBJ2-7	TGTGCCAGCAGCCAGAATCAGAGAAACTACGAGCAGTACTTC	CASSQNQRNYEQYF
TRBV5-4	once	NA	TRBJ2-7	TGTGCCAGCAGCTTGGTTGGACTACCGGAGCAGTACTTC	CASSLVGLPEQYF
TRBV6-1	NA	NA	TRBJ2-1	TGTGCCAGCAGTGAAGAGGGGTATGAGCAGTTCTTC	CASSEEGYEQFF
TRBV5-1	NA	TRBD2	TRBJ2-2	TGCGCCAGCAGCCGCAAAGAGATGCGGGGGGGCGCGAACACCGGGGAGCTGTTTTTT	CASSRKEMRGGANTGELFF